Below, 2 T cell receptor beta chains from the same sample are listed, as sequenced in a study of CD8+CD57+ T cells in acquired aplastic anemia. Genomic DNA templated the TCR beta VDJ and CDR3 profiling. A single record per CDR3 protein comes from TCRdb applying MiXCR to the reads. Among 150,000 to 200,000 distinct CDR3 sequences listed, less than 60% were seen once. Sequencing involved patients with CD8+CD57+ cell expansion previously shown by flow cytometry. Sample: sorted CD4+, CD8+, or CD8+CD57+ T cells (not recorded which) from PBMCs. The receptors stem from a human donor with aplastic anemia.

This clonotype was recorded many times. The rearrangement joins TRBV25-1 to TRBJ1-4; 7 bases are shared with TRBD1. Trimming took 1 base from V and 7 from J; bases not matched to a gene: 3. This CDR3 spans 14 amino acids. Germline V gene sequence: CDR1 MGHDK, CDR2 SYGVNS. CDR3: CASSESGTVEKLFF. CDR3 sequence (DNA): TGTGCCAGCAGTGAATCGGGGACAGTTGAAAAACTGTTTTTT.

This clonotype was detected ten times or more. The chain carries TRBV20-1 and TRBJ1-4; D ambiguous. The CDR3 is 10 residues long. Germline CDR1 and CDR2: DFQATT and SNEGSKA (reference sequence). V lost 4 bases, J lost 8 bases, and 5 bases lay in between. The CDR3 bases are TGCAGTGCTATGGGGGAAAAACTGTTTTTT. Amino acid sequence: CSAMGEKLFF.